A single sample is the source of the 21 T cell receptor beta chains below, sequenced in a study of shared clonotypes between healthy human individuals. TCRdb's copy holds only in-frame clones and misses some; the assay was immunoSEQ multiplex PCR. The table includes about 480,000 clones, about four fifths detected once. The specimen sequenced was PBMCs. The receptors were sampled from a middle-aged woman in good health. Some clones in this sample may be carry-over from other donors' samples.

This clone appeared once. J is TRBJ2-1 and V is TRBV5-1; 7 bases map to TRBD2. The CDR3 length is 13 residues. Germline assignment: CDR1 SGHRS and CDR2 YFSETQ. J lost 6 bases, V lost 10 bases, and 10 bases had no gene match. The CDR3 bases are TGCGCCTGCGGACTAGGACCTACCAATGAGCAGTTCTTC. Protein product: CACGLGPTNEQFF.

The chain couples TRBV10-3 to TRBJ2-1; D may be TRBD2 (6 bases). The V end was cut by 2 bases, the J end by 8 bases, with 10 bases between. CDR1 ENHRY and CDR2 SYGVKD come from the germline V gene. CDR3 length equals 13 residues. DNA of the CDR3: TGTGCCATCAGTGAGAGGGAGGTCGATGAGCAGTTCTTC. It specifies CAISEREVDEQFF.

There are a few counts of this clone. The chain is built from TRBV5-1 and TRBJ1-2; the match to TRBD1 covers 9 bases. The germline gives CDR1 SGHRS, CDR2 YFSETQ. There are 14 residues in the CDR3. Unmatched junction bases numbered 7, after V lost 2 bases and J lost 8 bases. CDR3 nucleotide sequence: TGCGCCAGCAGCTTAGACAGGGGGGTGTACGGCTACACCTTC. This codes for CASSLDRGVYGYTF. Full variable domain (rest looked up from reference TRBV5-1 and TRBJ1-2): KAGVTQTPRYLIKTRGQQVTLSCSPISGHRSVSWYQQTPGQGLQFLFEYFSETQRNKGNFPGRFSGRQFSNSRSEMNVSTLELGDSALYLCASSLDRGVYGYTFGSGTRLTVV.

The CDR3 bases are TGTGCCAGTAGTGAGGGGGGGAGCGGGGAGCTGTTTTTT. It encodes CASSEGGSGELFF. The V call is TRBV19, the J call TRBJ2-2; possibly TRBD2 for D (7 bases). Germline CDR1 LNHDA, CDR2 SQIVND (reference sequence). With 5 bases removed from V and 7 bases from J, the gap between germline ends came to 11 bases. This CDR3 has 13 amino acids.

The chain is built from TRBV7-2 and TRBJ2-2; 8 bases agree with TRBD1. This CDR3 has 15 amino acids. Germline CDR1 reads SGHTA; CDR2 reads FQGNSA. Trimming at V came to 5 bases and at J to 5 bases, leaving 7 bases not matched to a gene. For the CDR3, the DNA is TGTGCCAGCAGCGCCGGACAGGGATCAACCGGGGAGCTGTTTTTT. Translating gives CASSAGQGSTGELFF.

The chain employs TRBV19 and TRBJ2-1; the D gene is possibly TRBD2 (5 bases). Trimming pared 6 bases from V and 4 bases from J, leaving 13 bases between. CDR1 is LNHDA and CDR2 is SQIVND in the germline V gene (reference sequence). This CDR3 spans 14 amino acids. CDR3 coding DNA: TGTGCCAGTAGCCAAGGAGGCAGTTACAATGAGCAGTTCTTC. This sequence encodes CASSQGGSYNEQFF.

The chain combines TRBV7-3 with TRBJ2-1; 7 bases fit TRBD2. The V and J ends lost 6 bases and 6 bases, in that order; junction bases with no gene match: 11. Per germline, CDR1 SGHTA and CDR2 FQGTGA. There are 15 residues in the CDR3. This CDR3 reads CASRNRLAPGNEQFF. In DNA form, the CDR3 reads TGTGCCAGCAGAAATCGACTAGCTCCGGGCAATGAGCAGTTCTTC.

A few counts support this clone. The chain joins TRBV25-1 to TRBJ1-2; 8 nucleotides match TRBD1. This CDR3 has 14 amino acids. V was pared by 8 bases and J by 4 bases, with 9 bases of the junction left unmatched. Germline values: CDR1 MGHDK, CDR2 SYGVNS. CDR3 region: CASFGQGLIYGYTF. CDR3 bases: TGTGCCAGCTTCGGACAGGGACTAATCTATGGCTACACCTTC.

The chain recombines TRBV6-4 with TRBJ2-1; the match to TRBD2 covers 8 bases. The germline CDR1 and CDR2 sequences are MRHNA and SNTAGT. J lost 3 bases, V lost 0 bases, and 4 bases had no gene match. CDR3 size: 16 residues. The CDR3 spells CASSDSGGLGYNEQFF. The CDR3 DNA follows: TGTGCCAGCAGTGACTCAGGGGGACTAGGCTACAATGAGCAGTTCTTC.

This chain connects TRBV6-4 to TRBJ2-3; 9 bases are a match to TRBD2. Germline CDR1 MRHNA, CDR2 SNTAGT. The CDR3 sequence is 15 residues long. The trim removed 2 bases at V and 5 bases at J, leaving 5 bases unmatched. In DNA, the CDR3 is TGTGCCAGCAGTGACGGCGCGGGAGGGCAAGATACGCAGTATTTT. Its translation is CASSDGAGGQDTQYF.

This clone has a single count. V gene TRBV11-3 combines with J gene TRBJ2-3; no clear D. This CDR3 has 13 residues. Germline assignment: CDR1 SGHNT and CDR2 YENEEA. V was pared by 1 base and J by 4 bases, with 6 bases between. CDR3 sequence reads: CASSLVGSDTQYF. The CDR3 nucleotides read TGTGCCAGCAGCTTAGTCGGGTCAGATACGCAGTATTTT. Drawing the rest from reference TRBV11-3 and TRBJ2-3, the complete variable domain is EAGVVQSPRYKIIEKKQPVAFWCNPISGHNTLYWYLQNLGQGPELLIRYENEEAVDDSQLPKDRFSAERLKGVDSTLKIQPAELGDSAVYLCASSLVGSDTQYFGPGTRLTVL.

The chain links TRBV7-2 to TRBJ2-2, with unresolved D. V gave up 2 bases and J gave up 3 bases, with 7 bases separating them. The CDR3 is made up of 14 amino acids. CDR1 and CDR2 from the germline V gene are SGHTA and FQGNSA. CDR3 nucleotide sequence: TGTGCCAGCAGCTTACGACGGGACACCGGGGAGCTGTTTTTT. Its translation: CASSLRRDTGELFF.

This rearrangement joins TRBV18 to TRBJ1-1; tentatively, D is TRBD1 (6 bases). CDR3 length: 15 amino acids. Trimming removed 0 bases from V and 1 base from J, with 9 bases in between. Germline CDR1 KGHSH, CDR2 LQKENI. CDR3 sequence: CASSPPSRGNTEAFF. The CDR3 DNA sequence: TGTGCCAGCTCACCACCGTCCAGGGGGAACACTGAAGCTTTCTTT.

This clone occurred a few times. The rearrangement links TRBV9 to TRBJ2-5; weak D call: TRBD1 (5 bases). Germline loops: CDR1 SGDLS, CDR2 YYNGEE. V was clipped by 0 bases and J by 0 bases, with 9 bases between them. The CDR3 loop spans 15 amino acids. The CDR3 reads CASSVGPRDQETQYF. The DNA of the CDR3 is TGTGCCAGCAGCGTAGGGCCCAGGGACCAAGAGACCCAGTACTTC. The complete variable domain, with remaining parts taken from reference TRBV9 and TRBJ2-5, reads DSGVTQTPKHLITATGQRVTLRCSPRSGDLSVYWYQQSLDQGLQFLIQYYNGEERAKGNILERFSAQQFPDLHSELNLSSLELGDSALYFCASSVGPRDQETQYFGPGTRLLVL.

V gene TRBV29-1 combines with J gene TRBJ2-2; a weak D match, TRBD1 (7 bases). The CDR3 extends over 16 amino acids. The V end was cut by 5 bases, the J end by 0 bases, with 16 bases between. Germline V gives CDR1 SQVTM, CDR2 ANQGSEA. CDR3 in DNA: TGCAGCGTTTTCCGCGGGACAGAACCGAACACCGGGGAGCTGTTTTTT. Residues: CSVFRGTEPNTGELFF.

This chain uses TRBV2 with TRBJ1-2; 8 bases are a match to TRBD1. The CDR3 is made up of 17 amino acids. The ends lost 4 bases at V and 7 bases at J; junction bases unmatched: 17. CDR1 is SNHLY and CDR2 is FYNNEI in the germline V gene. The CDR3, as DNA: TGTGCCAGCAGTGGAGGGGGGACAGGAGCCTCCGCTTTTGGCTACACCTTC. Its protein is CASSGGGTGASAFGYTF.

The chain couples TRBV19 to TRBJ1-1; D call uncertain. CDR3 size: 15 residues. V lost 9 bases and J 1 base, leaving 18 bases between the germline ends. CDR1 and CDR2 from the germline V gene are LNHDA and SQIVND (reference sequence). The DNA of the CDR3 is TGTGCCAGCCAATCTCCCCTCTGGGGGAACACTGAAGCTTTCTTT. Translation gives CASQSPLWGNTEAFF.

This chain connects TRBV6-1 to TRBJ1-2; D perhaps matches TRBD1 (5 bases). Trimming took off 1 base at V and 3 bases at J, with 18 bases between the two ends. The CDR3 is made up of 17 amino acids. Germline lookup yields CDR1 MNHNS and CDR2 SASEGT. The CDR3 here is CASSEGAGQRSHYGYTF. CDR3 bases: TGTGCCAGCAGTGAAGGGGCAGGGCAAAGAAGTCACTATGGCTACACCTTC.

The chain couples TRBV5-1 to TRBJ2-3, with D hard to call. Germline lookup yields CDR1 SGHRS and CDR2 YFSETQ. The CDR3 covers 16 residues. The V end was cut by 0 bases, the J end by 0 bases, with 11 bases between. The CDR3 region is CASSLAVAPSTDTQYF. As DNA, the CDR3 is TGCGCCAGCAGCTTGGCGGTAGCTCCTAGCACAGATACGCAGTATTTT.

This sequence joins TRBV19 and TRBJ2-7, with 7 bases identical to TRBD1. V lost 6 bases to trimming and J lost 0 bases; unmatched junction nucleotides: 8. Germline V gene sequence: CDR1 LNHDA, CDR2 SQIVND (reference sequence). CDR3 length: 15 residues. The CDR3 loop reads CASSQGDTGSYEQYF. CDR3 DNA: TGTGCCAGTAGCCAGGGGGATACCGGCTCCTACGAGCAGTACTTC.

The chain employs TRBV28 and TRBJ2-3; D not resolved. Germline V gene lookup returns CDR1 MDHEN and CDR2 SYDVKM. Trimming removed 2 bases from V and 2 bases from J, with 8 bases in between. The CDR3 is 14 residues long. This CDR3 reads CASSLMTPTDTQYF. DNA of the CDR3: TGTGCCAGCAGTTTAATGACCCCCACAGATACGCAGTATTTT. Using reference TRBV28 and TRBJ2-3 for the parts outside the CDR3, the full variable domain is DVKVTQSSRYLVKRTGEKVFLECVQDMDHENMFWYRQDPGLGLRLIYFSYDVKMKEKGDIPEGYSVSREKKERFSLILESASTNQTSMYLCASSLMTPTDTQYFGPGTRLTVL.